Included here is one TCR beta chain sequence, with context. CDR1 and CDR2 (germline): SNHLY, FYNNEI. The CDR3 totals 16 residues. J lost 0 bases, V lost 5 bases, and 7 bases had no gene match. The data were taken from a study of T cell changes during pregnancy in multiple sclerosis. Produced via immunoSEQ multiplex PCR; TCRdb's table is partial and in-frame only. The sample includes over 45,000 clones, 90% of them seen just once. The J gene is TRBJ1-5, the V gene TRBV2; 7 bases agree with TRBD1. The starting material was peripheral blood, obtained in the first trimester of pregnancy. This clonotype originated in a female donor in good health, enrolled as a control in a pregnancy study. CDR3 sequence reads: CASSRDRTHSNQPQHF. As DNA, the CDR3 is TGTGCCAGCAGTCGGGACAGAACCCATAGCAATCAGCCCCAGCATTTT.